This entry is about one TCR beta chain. Its antigen is not known. The data derive from a study of glioma-infiltrating T cells after dendritic cell vaccination. The study's findings and limits: Patients with more pretreatment TILs had longer time to progression and survival.

Amplification used 60 V beta primers and 13 J beta primers. Clones were sequenced by immunoSEQ multiplex PCR, and TCRdb holds only the in-frame ones, with some missing. The sample lists under 130,000 clones, roughly 89% occurring once. V was clipped by 4 bases and J by 2 bases; unmatched bases: 11. Germline assignment: CDR1 SGHDT and CDR2 YYEEEE. The CDR3 has 16 residues. The sample's time point: after dendritic cell vaccination, including at tumor progression/relapse. The sample was blood, taken after dendritic cell vaccination. The chain recombines TRBV5-6 with TRBJ2-7, with 8 bases lining up with TRBD1. The receptor's source is a human donor with glioblastoma. For the CDR3, the DNA is TGTGCCAGCAGCCCGGCCGGGACAGGTTTTGCCTACGAGCAGTACTTC. Translating gives CASSPAGTGFAYEQYF.